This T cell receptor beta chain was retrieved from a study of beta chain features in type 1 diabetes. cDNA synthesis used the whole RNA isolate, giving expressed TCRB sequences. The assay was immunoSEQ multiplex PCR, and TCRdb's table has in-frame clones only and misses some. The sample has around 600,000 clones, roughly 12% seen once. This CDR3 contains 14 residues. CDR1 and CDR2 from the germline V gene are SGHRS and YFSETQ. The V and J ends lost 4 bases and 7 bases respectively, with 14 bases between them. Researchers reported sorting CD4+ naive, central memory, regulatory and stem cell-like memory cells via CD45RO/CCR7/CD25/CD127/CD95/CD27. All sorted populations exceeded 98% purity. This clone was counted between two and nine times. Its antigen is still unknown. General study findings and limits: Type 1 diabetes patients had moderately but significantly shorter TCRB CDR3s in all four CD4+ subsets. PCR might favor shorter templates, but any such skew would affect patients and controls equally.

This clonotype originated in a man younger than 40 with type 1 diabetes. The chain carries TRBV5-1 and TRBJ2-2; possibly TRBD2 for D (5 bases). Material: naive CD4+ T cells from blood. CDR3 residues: CASSGLLEGGELFF. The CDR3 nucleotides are TGCGCCAGCAGCGGTCTTCTTGAGGGCGGGGAGCTGTTTTTT.